This T cell receptor (beta chain) appears in the sequencing data of a study of T cells in localized non-small cell lung cancer. Points from the study as a whole: Measurement of T cell clonality placed uninvolved adjacent lung highest, above the level in tumor. Adjacent lung had a median around 60 of the 100 largest tumor clones. Overall survival was longer when the density of T cells in the blood was higher.

For this clone: Its target is not known.

With V trimmed by 6 bases and J by 8 bases, 11 bases remained unmatched. The CDR3 covers 15 residues. Germline assignment: CDR1 MRHNA and CDR2 SNTAGT. Here immunoSEQ multiplex PCR was the method, and the copy in TCRdb shows in-frame clones only, minus some. The sample shows some 19,000 clones, about nine tenths of them seen only once. Sequences were derived from peripheral blood, sampled before any cancer treatment. This TCR derives from a male donor at least 60 years old with stage I squamous cell lung carcinoma. The J gene is TRBJ2-1, the V gene TRBV6-4, with 9 bases lining up with TRBD2. The CDR3: CASREVAGEIYEQFF. The CDR3 DNA is TGTGCCAGCAGAGAGGTAGCGGGAGAGATTTATGAGCAGTTCTTC.